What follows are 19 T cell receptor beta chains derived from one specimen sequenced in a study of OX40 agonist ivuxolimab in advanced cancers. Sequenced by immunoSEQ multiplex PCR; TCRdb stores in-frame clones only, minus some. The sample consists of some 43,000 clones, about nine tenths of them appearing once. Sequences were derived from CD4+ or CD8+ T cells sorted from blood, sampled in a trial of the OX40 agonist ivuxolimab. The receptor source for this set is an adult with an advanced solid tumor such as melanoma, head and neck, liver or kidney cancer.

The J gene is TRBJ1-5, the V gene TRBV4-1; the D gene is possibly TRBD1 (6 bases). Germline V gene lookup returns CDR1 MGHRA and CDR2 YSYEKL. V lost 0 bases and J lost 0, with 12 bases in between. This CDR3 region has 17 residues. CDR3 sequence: CASSQDIGTFSNQPQHF. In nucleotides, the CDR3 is TGCGCCAGCAGCCAAGATATCGGGACATTTAGCAATCAGCCCCAGCATTTT.

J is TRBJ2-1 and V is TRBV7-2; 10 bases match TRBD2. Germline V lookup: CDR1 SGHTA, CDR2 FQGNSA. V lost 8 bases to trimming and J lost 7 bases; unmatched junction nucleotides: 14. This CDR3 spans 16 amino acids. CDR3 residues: CASGSSGRAVGNEQFF. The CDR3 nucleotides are TGTGCCAGCGGTTCCAGCGGGAGGGCCGTGGGTAATGAGCAGTTCTTC. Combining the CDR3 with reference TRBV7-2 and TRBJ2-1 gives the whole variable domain GAGVSQSPSNKVTEKGKDVELRCDPISGHTALYWYRQSLGQGLEFLIYFQGNSAPDKSGLPSDRFSAERTGGSVSTLTIQRTQQEDSAVYLCASGSSGRAVGNEQFFGPGTRLTVL.

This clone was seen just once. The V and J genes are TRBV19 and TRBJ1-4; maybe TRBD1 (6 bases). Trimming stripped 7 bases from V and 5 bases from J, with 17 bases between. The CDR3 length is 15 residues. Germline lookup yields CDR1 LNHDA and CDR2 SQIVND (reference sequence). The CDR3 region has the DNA TGTGCCAGTAAGGGAAGGGGGGGCCGGAATGAAAAACTGTTTTTT. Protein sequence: CASKGRGGRNEKLFF.

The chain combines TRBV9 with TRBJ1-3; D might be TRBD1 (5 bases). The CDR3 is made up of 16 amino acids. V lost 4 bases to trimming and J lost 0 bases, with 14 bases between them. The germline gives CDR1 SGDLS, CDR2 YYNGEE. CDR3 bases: TGTGCCAGCAGCCCCGGGGGGGGAAGCTCTGGAAACACCATATATTTT. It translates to CASSPGGGSSGNTIYF.

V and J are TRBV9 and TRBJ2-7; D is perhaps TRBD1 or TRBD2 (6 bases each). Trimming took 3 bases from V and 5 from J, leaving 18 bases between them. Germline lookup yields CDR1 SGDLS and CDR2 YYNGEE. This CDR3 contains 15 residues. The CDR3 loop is CASSGAGHPMDEQYF. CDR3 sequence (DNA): TGTGCCAGCAGCGGGGCGGGACACCCCATGGACGAGCAGTACTTC.

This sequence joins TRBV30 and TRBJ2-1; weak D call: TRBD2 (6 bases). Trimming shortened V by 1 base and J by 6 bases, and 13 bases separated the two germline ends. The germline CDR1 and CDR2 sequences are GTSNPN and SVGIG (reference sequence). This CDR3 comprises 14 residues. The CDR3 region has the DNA TGTGCCTGGAGTGCCCCGGGACTCAGCAATGAGCAGTTCTTC. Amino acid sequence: CAWSAPGLSNEQFF.

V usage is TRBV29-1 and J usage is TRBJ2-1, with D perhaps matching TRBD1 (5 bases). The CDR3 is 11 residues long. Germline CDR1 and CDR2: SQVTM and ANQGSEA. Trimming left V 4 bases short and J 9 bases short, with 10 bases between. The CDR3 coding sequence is TGCAGCGTTGGACAGATGGGTGAGCAGTTCTTC. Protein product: CSVGQMGEQFF.

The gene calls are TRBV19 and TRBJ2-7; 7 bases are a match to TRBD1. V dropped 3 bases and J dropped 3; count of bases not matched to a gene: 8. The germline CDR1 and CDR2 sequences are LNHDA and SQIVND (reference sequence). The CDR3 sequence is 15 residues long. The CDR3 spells CASSISRQGSYEQYF. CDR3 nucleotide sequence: TGTGCCAGTAGTATTTCCCGACAGGGTAGCTACGAGCAGTACTTC.

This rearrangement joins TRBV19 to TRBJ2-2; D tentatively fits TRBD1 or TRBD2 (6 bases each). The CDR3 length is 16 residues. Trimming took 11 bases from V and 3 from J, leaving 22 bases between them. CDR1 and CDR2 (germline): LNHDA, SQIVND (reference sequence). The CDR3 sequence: CAVDPSGAFDTGELFF. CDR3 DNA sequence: TGTGCCGTAGATCCTTCGGGGGCCTTCGACACCGGGGAGCTGTTTTTT.

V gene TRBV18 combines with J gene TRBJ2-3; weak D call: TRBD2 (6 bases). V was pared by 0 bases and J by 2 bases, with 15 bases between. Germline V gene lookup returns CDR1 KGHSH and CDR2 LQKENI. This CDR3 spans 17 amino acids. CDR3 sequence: CASSPPGRLTTTDTQYF. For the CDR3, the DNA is TGTGCCAGCTCACCACCTGGGAGGCTCACCACCACAGATACGCAGTATTTT.

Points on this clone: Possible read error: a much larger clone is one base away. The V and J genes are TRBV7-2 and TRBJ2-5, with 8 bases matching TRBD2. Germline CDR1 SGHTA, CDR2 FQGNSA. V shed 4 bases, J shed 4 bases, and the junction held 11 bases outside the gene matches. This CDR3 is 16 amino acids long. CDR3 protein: CASSSSREGLRETQYF. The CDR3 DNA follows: TGTGCCAGCAGCTCCAGCCGGGAGGGCCTGAGAGAGACCCAGTACTTC.

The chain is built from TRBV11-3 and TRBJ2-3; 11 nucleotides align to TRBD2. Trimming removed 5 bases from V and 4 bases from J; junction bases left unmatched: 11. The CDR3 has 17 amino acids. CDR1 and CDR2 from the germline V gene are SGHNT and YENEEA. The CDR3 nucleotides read TGTGCCAGCAGCAAAGGGTTGGATAGCGGGGGGGCAGATACGCAGTATTTT. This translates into CASSKGLDSGGADTQYF.

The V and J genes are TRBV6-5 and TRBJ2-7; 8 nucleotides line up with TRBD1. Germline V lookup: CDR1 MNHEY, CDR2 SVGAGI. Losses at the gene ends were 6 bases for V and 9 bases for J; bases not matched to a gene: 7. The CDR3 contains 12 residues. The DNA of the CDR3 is TGTGCCAGCAGCCGTGGACAGGGAAGGCAGTACTTC. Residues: CASSRGQGRQYF.

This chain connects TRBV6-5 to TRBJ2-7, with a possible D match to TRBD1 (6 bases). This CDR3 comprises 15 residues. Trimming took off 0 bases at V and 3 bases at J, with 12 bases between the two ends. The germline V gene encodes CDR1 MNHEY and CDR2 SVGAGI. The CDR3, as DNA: TGTGCCAGCAGTTACTCGTGGGGGCTGGGCTACGAGCAGTACTTC. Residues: CASSYSWGLGYEQYF.

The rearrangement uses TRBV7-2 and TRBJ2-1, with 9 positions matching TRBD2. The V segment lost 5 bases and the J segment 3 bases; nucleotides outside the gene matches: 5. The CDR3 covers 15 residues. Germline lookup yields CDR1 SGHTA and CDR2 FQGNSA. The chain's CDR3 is CASSTVSGSYNEQFF. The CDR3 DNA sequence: TGTGCCAGCAGCACAGTTAGCGGGAGCTACAATGAGCAGTTCTTC.

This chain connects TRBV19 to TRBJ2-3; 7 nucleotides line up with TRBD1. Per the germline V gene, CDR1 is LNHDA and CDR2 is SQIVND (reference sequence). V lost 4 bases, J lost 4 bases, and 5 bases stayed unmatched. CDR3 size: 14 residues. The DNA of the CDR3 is TGTGCCAGTAGTAACAGGGGAGTTGCAGATACGCAGTATTTT. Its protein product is CASSNRGVADTQYF. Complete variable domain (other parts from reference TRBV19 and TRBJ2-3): DGGITQSPKYLFRKEGQNVTLSCEQNLNHDAMYWYRQDPGQGLRLIYYSQIVNDFQKGDIAEGYSVSREKKESFPLTVTSAQKNPTAFYLCASSNRGVADTQYFGPGTRLTVL.

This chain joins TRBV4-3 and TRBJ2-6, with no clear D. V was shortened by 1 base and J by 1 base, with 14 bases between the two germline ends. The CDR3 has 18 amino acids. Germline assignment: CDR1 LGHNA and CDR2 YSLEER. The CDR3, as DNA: TGCGCCAGCAGCCAAGTTGGGGTGTTTAGTTCTGGGGCCAACGTCCTGACTTTC. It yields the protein CASSQVGVFSSGANVLTF.

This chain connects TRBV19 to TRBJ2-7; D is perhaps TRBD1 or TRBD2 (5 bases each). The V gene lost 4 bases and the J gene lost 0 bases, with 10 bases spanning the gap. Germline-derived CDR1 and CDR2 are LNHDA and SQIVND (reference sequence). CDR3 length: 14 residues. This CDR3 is CASSSGTSSYEQYF. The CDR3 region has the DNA TGTGCCAGTAGTAGTGGGACGAGCTCCTACGAGCAGTACTTC. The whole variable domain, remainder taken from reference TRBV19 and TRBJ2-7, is DGGITQSPKYLFRKEGQNVTLSCEQNLNHDAMYWYRQDPGQGLRLIYYSQIVNDFQKGDIAEGYSVSREKKESFPLTVTSAQKNPTAFYLCASSSGTSSYEQYFGPGTRLTVT.

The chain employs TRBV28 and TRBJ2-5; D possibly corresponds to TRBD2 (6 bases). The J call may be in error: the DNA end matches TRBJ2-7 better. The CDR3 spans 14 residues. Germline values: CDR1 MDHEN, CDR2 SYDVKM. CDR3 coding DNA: TGTGCCAGCAGCCGTTCCCCTAGCGACTACGAGCAGTACTTC. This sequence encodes CASSRSPSDYEQYF.